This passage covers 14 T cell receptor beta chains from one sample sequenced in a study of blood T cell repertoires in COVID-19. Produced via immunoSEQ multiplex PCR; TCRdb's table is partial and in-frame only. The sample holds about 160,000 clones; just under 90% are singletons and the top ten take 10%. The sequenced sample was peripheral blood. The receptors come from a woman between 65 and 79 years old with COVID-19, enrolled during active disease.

This CDR3 reads CASSAQLPKSTEAFF. DNA of the CDR3: TGTGCCAGCAGCGCGCAACTCCCGAAGAGCACTGAAGCTTTCTTT. The chain uses TRBV13 and TRBJ1-1, with D unclear. CDR1 PRHDT and CDR2 FYEKMQ come from the germline V gene (reference sequence). Trimming cost V 5 bases and J 4 bases, with 17 bases left between them. This CDR3 comprises 15 residues.

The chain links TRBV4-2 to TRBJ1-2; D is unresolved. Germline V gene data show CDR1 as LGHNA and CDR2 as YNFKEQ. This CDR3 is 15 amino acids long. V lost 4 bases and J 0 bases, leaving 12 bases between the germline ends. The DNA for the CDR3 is TGTGCCAGCAGCCCGTTACGGTCGGCTAACTATGGCTACACCTTC. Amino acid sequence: CASSPLRSANYGYTF.

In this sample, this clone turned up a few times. The CDR3 sequence: CASRDLGGSGGSPLHF. The CDR3 nucleotides read TGCGCCAGCAGGGACCTGGGGGGGTCCGGAGGATCACCCCTCCACTTT. The V gene is TRBV5-1, the J gene TRBJ1-6, with TRBD1 as a possible D gene (5 bases). The CDR3 has 16 residues. Trimming shortened V by 5 bases and J by 10 bases, and 22 bases separated the two germline ends. Germline V lookup: CDR1 SGHRS, CDR2 YFSETQ. Filled out from reference TRBV5-1 and TRBJ1-6, the complete variable domain reads KAGVTQTPRYLIKTRGQQVTLSCSPISGHRSVSWYQQTPGQGLQFLFEYFSETQRNKGNFPGRFSGRQFSNSRSEMNVSTLELGDSALYLCASRDLGGSGGSPLHFGNGTRLTVT.

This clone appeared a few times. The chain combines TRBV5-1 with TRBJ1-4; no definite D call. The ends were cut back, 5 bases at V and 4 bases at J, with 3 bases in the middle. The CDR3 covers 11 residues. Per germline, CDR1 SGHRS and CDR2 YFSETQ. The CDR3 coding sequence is TGCGCCAGCAGTCGTAATGAAAAACTGTTTTTT. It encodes CASSRNEKLFF. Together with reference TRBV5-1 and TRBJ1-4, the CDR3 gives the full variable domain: KAGVTQTPRYLIKTRGQQVTLSCSPISGHRSVSWYQQTPGQGLQFLFEYFSETQRNKGNFPGRFSGRQFSNSRSEMNVSTLELGDSALYLCASSRNEKLFFGSGTQLSVL.

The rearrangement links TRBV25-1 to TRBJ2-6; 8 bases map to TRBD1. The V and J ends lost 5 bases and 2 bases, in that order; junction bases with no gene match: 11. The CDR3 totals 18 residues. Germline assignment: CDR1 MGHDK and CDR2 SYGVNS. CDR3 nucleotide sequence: TGTGCCAGCAGTCCTTGGACAGGGACCAGCGCTGGGGCCAACGTCCTGACTTTC. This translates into CASSPWTGTSAGANVLTF.

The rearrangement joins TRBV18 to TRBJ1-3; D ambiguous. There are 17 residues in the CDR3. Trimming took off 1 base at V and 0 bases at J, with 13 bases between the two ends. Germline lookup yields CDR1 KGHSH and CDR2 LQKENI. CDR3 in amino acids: CASSPQPSGYSGNTIYF. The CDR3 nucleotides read TGTGCCAGCTCACCACAACCCAGCGGGTACTCTGGAAACACCATATATTTT.

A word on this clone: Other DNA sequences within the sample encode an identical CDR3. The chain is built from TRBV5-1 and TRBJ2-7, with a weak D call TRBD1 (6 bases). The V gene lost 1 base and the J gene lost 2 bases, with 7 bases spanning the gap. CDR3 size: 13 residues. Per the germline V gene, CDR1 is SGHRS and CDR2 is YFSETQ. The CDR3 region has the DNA TGCGCCAGCAGCTTGACAGGGACCTACGAGCAGTACTTC. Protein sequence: CASSLTGTYEQYF.

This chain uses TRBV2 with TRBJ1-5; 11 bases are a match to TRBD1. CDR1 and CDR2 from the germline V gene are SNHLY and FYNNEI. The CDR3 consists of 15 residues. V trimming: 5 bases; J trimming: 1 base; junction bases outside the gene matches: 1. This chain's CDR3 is CASSWDRGSNQPQHF. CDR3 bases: TGTGCCAGCAGTTGGGACAGGGGGAGCAATCAGCCCCAGCATTTT.

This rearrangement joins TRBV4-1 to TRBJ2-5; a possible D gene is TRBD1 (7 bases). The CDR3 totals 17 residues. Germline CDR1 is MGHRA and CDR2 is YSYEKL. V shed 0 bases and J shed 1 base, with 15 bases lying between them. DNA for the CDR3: TGCGCCAGCAGCCAAGATGAGGCAGGGGGGCCCCAAGAGACCCAGTACTTC. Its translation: CASSQDEAGGPQETQYF.

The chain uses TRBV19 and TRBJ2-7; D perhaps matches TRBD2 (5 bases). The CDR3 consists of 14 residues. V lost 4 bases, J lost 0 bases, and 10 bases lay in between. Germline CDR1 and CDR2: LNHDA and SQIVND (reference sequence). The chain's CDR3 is CASSRAGTSYEQYF. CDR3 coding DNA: TGTGCCAGTAGTAGGGCGGGCACCTCCTACGAGCAGTACTTC.

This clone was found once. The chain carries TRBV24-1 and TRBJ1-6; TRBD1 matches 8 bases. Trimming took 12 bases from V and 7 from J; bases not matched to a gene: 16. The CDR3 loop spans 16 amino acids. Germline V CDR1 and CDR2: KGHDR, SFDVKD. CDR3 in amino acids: CAAARTGINSNSPLHF. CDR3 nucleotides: TGTGCCGCTGCCCGGACAGGGATCAATTCGAATTCACCCCTCCACTTT.

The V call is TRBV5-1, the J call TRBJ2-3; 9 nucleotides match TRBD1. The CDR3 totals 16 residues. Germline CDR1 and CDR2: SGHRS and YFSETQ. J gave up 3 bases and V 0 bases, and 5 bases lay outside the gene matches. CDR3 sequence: CASSLEDRGITDTQYF. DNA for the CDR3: TGCGCCAGCAGCTTGGAGGACAGGGGAATTACAGATACGCAGTATTTT.

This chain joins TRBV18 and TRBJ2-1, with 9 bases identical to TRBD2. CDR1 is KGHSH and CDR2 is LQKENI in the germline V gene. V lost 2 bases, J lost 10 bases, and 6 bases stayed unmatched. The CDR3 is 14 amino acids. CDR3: CASSPSSGGPEQFF. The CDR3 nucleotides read TGTGCCAGCTCACCAAGTAGCGGGGGCCCCGAGCAGTTCTTC.

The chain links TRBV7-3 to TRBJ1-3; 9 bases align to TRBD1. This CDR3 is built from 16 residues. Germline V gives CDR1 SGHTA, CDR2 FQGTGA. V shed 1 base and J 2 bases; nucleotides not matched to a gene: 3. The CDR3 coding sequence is TGTGCCAGCAGCTTAAGGGGACAGGGCCCTGGAAACACCATATATTTT. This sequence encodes CASSLRGQGPGNTIYF.